Below are 10 T cell receptor beta chains sequenced from a single sample in a study of blood T cell repertoires in COVID-19. Method: immunoSEQ multiplex PCR; TCRdb's copy keeps in-frame clones and lacks some. The sample consists of about 260,000 clones, 80% to 90% of them appearing once. The sample was peripheral blood. These TCRs come from a woman between 45 and 60 years old with acute or convalescent COVID-19.

V is TRBV7-9 and J is TRBJ1-2, with D hard to call. The CDR3 sequence is 13 residues long. From germline, CDR1 is SEHNR and CDR2 FQNEAQ (reference sequence). V lost 5 bases and J 2 bases, leaving 9 bases between the germline ends. The CDR3 DNA reads as TGTGCCAGCAGCCCTGACATGAACTATGGCTACACCTTC. Translating gives CASSPDMNYGYTF.

V is TRBV20-1 and J is TRBJ2-1; a weak D match, TRBD1 (6 bases). Germline values: CDR1 DFQATT, CDR2 SNEGSKA (reference sequence). V was pared by 4 bases and J by 10 bases, with 11 bases between. This CDR3 is 11 amino acids long. The CDR3 DNA is TGCAGTGCTAATGGACAGCAGGAGCAGTTCTTC. Its protein is CSANGQQEQFF.

This sequence joins TRBV7-2 and TRBJ1-4, with D possibly TRBD1 on 5 matching bases. The V gene's germline CDR1 is SGHTA and CDR2 FQGNSA. V was clipped by 1 base and J by 8 bases, with 17 bases between them. CDR3 size: 16 residues. The CDR3 sequence is CASSLVGGGVGEKLFF. The DNA of the CDR3 is TGTGCCAGCAGCTTAGTGGGGGGTGGAGTGGGAGAAAAACTGTTTTTT.

The gene calls are TRBV6-1 and TRBJ2-1, with D possibly matching TRBD2 (6 bases). Per the germline V gene, CDR1 is MNHNS and CDR2 is SASEGT. V was shortened by 3 bases and J by 0 bases, with 21 bases between the two germline ends. This CDR3 spans 19 amino acids. CDR3 sequence reads: CASSDPSGAGLSSYNEQFF. The CDR3 coding sequence is TGTGCCAGCAGTGACCCCTCTGGTGCGGGACTCAGCTCCTACAATGAGCAGTTCTTC.

J is TRBJ2-1 and V is TRBV20-1; 9 bases line up with TRBD2. The CDR3 runs 15 residues. CDR1 is DFQATT, CDR2 SNEGSKA, per germline (reference sequence). J gave up 0 bases and V 3 bases, and 3 bases lay outside the gene matches. This CDR3 reads CSASSGLASYNEQFF. For the CDR3, the DNA is TGCAGTGCTAGTTCGGGACTAGCCTCCTACAATGAGCAGTTCTTC.

CDR3 bases: TGTGCCAGCAGCTTACCTCTTACCAGGGTTTTGGAAAAACTGTTTTTT. Encoded protein: CASSLPLTRVLEKLFF. V and J are TRBV7-9 and TRBJ1-4, with D possibly TRBD1 on 5 matching bases. V shed 2 bases and J shed 8 bases, with 18 bases lying between them. The germline V gene encodes CDR1 SEHNR and CDR2 FQNEAQ (reference sequence). The CDR3 runs to 16 residues.

V is TRBV4-1 and J is TRBJ2-5; 9 bases match TRBD1. This CDR3 is 14 amino acids long. The germline CDR1 and CDR2 sequences are MGHRA and YSYEKL. The V segment lost 3 bases and the J segment 5 bases; nucleotides outside the gene matches: 4. The CDR3 region is CASSHDRGGETQYF. Written as DNA, the CDR3 is TGCGCCAGCAGCCATGACAGGGGGGGGGAGACCCAGTACTTC.

The chain has TRBV5-4 and TRBJ1-6; TRBD1 aligns across 9 bases. V dropped 3 bases and J dropped 8; count of bases not matched to a gene: 0. There are 13 residues in the CDR3. Looked up from germline, CDR1 is SGHNT and CDR2 is YYREEE (reference sequence). The CDR3 DNA sequence: TGTGCCAGCAGCTGGGACAGGGATTCACCCCTCCACTTT. It encodes CASSWDRDSPLHF. The full variable domain, rest sourced from reference TRBV5-4 and TRBJ1-6, is ETGVTQSPTHLIKTRGQQVTLRCSSQSGHNTVSWYQQALGQGPQFIFQYYREEENGRGNFPPRFSGLQFPNYSSELNVNALELDDSALYLCASSWDRDSPLHFGNGTRLTVT.

The chain uses TRBV7-2 and TRBJ2-7; 8 bases map to TRBD2. Germline CDR1 reads SGHTA; CDR2 reads FQGNSA. The CDR3 spans 15 residues. V lost 4 bases, J lost 5 bases, and 10 bases stayed unmatched. CDR3 sequence reads: CASSSRAGVTNEQYF. The CDR3 coding sequence is TGTGCCAGCAGCTCCCGAGCGGGAGTAACGAACGAGCAGTACTTC.

J is TRBJ2-7 and V is TRBV9; D ambiguous. Germline V gene sequence: CDR1 SGDLS, CDR2 YYNGEE. This CDR3 has 16 residues. Trimming shortened V by 2 bases and J by 1 base, and 16 bases separated the two germline ends. Here the CDR3 reads CASSVEATALSYEQYF. CDR3 DNA: TGTGCCAGCAGCGTCGAAGCCACAGCTTTATCCTACGAGCAGTACTTC.